The source of this T cell receptor (beta chain) is a study of cytomegalovirus exposure and HLA in healthy donors. Looking at the study overall: Prior work identified around 120 million unique TCR beta sequences in 150 million to 200 million T cells.

Study findings and constraints: An analysis was carried out later, and it reportedly showed fewer N-insertions in an Asian-associated ancestry cluster than the approximately 610-donor mean.

As concerns this clone: Its antigen is not known.

In the PCR, 60 Vbeta and 13 Jbeta primers were used. TCRdb's copy holds only in-frame clones and misses some; the assay was immunoSEQ multiplex PCR. Of some 130,000 clones listed, approximately 79% were seen once; the top ten hold approximately 1%. This sequence originates from a man aged 18 to 30 in good health and CMV-seronegative. Sequences were obtained from PBMCs.

In nucleotides, the CDR3 is TGCGCCAGCAGCCCTTCGGGTTCCTATAATTCACCCCTCCACTTT. This gives the protein CASSPSGSYNSPLHF. The gene calls are TRBV5-1 and TRBJ1-6, with D unclear. The ends were cut back, 4 bases at V and 1 base at J, with 9 bases in the middle. The CDR3 totals 15 residues. Germline V lookup: CDR1 SGHRS, CDR2 YFSETQ.